The rows below give T cell receptor beta chains drawn from one sample of a study of T cells expressing NK-cell markers. One entry per CDR3 protein, without DNA, is what TCRdb gives after re-calling the 5' RACE reads. Reported are approximately 420,000 distinct CDR3 sequences; the ten largest clones contain roughly 10%. The source material was blood T cells: a sorted CD56 or NKG2C T cell subset, CD4+ or CD8+ T cells, or bulk PBMC T cells (not recorded which). The receptors come from a woman aged 50 to 60 in good health. CDR3s include the opening cysteine and the closing phenylalanine or tryptophan.

TRBV20-1,TRBJ1-4,CSARDWVSEKLFF
TRBV7-9,TRBJ1-1,CASSLERGFTEAFF
TRBV7-8,TRBJ2-7,CASSTASGPGEQYF
TRBV6-4,TRBJ1-2,CASVEVCGYTF
TRBV24-1,TRBJ2-5,CATSDAGTGIVETQYF
TRBV6-1,TRBJ2-1,CASSATSGFTYNEQFF
TRBV7-9,TRBJ2-4,CASSFYLGAKNIQYF
TRBV5-1,TRBJ2-1,CASSRKTGGLYNEQFF
TRBV27,TRBJ1-1,CASSLAGQVTEAFF
TRBV12-3/TRBV12-4,TRBJ2-3,CASSLSGSTDTQYF
TRBV7-9,TRBJ2-7,CASSAGFPYEQYF
TRBV5-1,TRBJ2-7,CASRPFRGLYEQYF
TRBV6-5,TRBJ1-1,CASSYDRAALTSMNTEAFF
TRBV10-2,TRBJ2-4,CASSEAGYKNIQYF
TRBV12-5,TRBJ2-1,CASGMGQGVEQFF
TRBV12-3/TRBV12-4,TRBJ2-1,CASSLNQDMQFF
TRBV12-3/TRBV12-4,TRBJ2-2,CASSDQGRNGELFF